Below, 8 T cell receptor beta chains from the same sample are listed, as sequenced in a study of tumour-infiltrating T cells in Burkitt lymphoma. Generated by immunoSEQ multiplex PCR, the TCRdb table keeps only in-frame clones and is missing some. In the table there are about 2,500 clones, approximately 25% of which are singletons. Sequenced input: tumor tissue from a relapse. Every receptor here comes from a human donor with relapsed Burkitt lymphoma. Some clones in this sample may be carry-over from other donors' samples.

V usage is TRBV7-9 and J usage is TRBJ2-1, with TRBD1 as a possible D gene (7 bases). Trimming cost V 5 bases and J 4 bases, with 15 bases left between them. CDR1 is SEHNR, CDR2 FQNEAQ, per germline (reference sequence). The length of the CDR3 is 15 residues. This CDR3 reads CASSLQGGFYNEQFF. CDR3 in DNA: TGTGCCAGCAGCCTGCAGGGGGGATTTTACAATGAGCAGTTCTTC. Full variable domain (missing parts from reference TRBV7-9 and TRBJ2-1): DTGVSQNPRHKITKRGQNVTFRCDPISEHNRLYWYRQTLGQGPEFLTYFQNEAQLEKSRLLSDRFSAERPKGSFSTLEIQRTEQGDSAMYLCASSLQGGFYNEQFFGPGTRLTVL.

This clone was picked up a small number of times. V is TRBV13 and J is TRBJ2-6; a weak D match, TRBD1 (5 bases). Germline V gives CDR1 PRHDT, CDR2 FYEKMQ (reference sequence). V was shortened by 5 bases and J by 0 bases, with 17 bases between the two germline ends. The CDR3 covers 18 residues. The CDR3 loop reads CASSPSQGLHSGANVLTF. The CDR3 DNA reads as TGTGCCAGCAGCCCCAGTCAGGGCCTCCACTCTGGGGCCAACGTCCTGACTTTC. Drawing the rest from reference TRBV13 and TRBJ2-6, the complete variable domain is AAGVIQSPRHLIKEKRETATLKCYPIPRHDTVYWYQQGPGQDPQFLISFYEKMQSDKGSIPDRFSAQQFSDYHSELNMSSLELGDSALYFCASSPSQGLHSGANVLTFGAGSRLTVL.

J is TRBJ2-3 and V is TRBV28, with D unresolved. Trimming pared 7 bases from V and 6 bases from J, leaving 26 bases between. The CDR3 loop spans 17 amino acids. The V gene's germline CDR1 is MDHEN and CDR2 SYDVKM. The chain's CDR3 is CASTRIPASNLLDTQYF. In DNA form, the CDR3 reads TGTGCCAGCACCAGAATTCCGGCCTCGAATCTCTTGGATACGCAGTATTTT.

This chain uses TRBV18 with TRBJ2-7, with TRBD1 as a possible D gene (5 bases). V was shortened by 0 bases and J by 0 bases, with 9 bases between the two germline ends. The length of the CDR3 is 15 residues. From germline, CDR1 is KGHSH and CDR2 LQKENI. The CDR3 region has the DNA TGTGCCAGCTCACCACCAGATACAGGCTCCTACGAGCAGTACTTC. Translation gives CASSPPDTGSYEQYF. Together with reference TRBV18 and TRBJ2-7, the CDR3 gives the full variable domain: NAGVMQNPRHLVRRRGQEARLRCSPMKGHSHVYWYRQLPEEGLKFMVYLQKENIIDESGMPKERFSAEFPKEGPSILRIQQVVRGDSAAYFCASSPPDTGSYEQYFGPGTRLTVT.

This clone was observed once. Being one base from a much bigger clone, this may be a read error. The identical CDR3 is also encoded by other nucleotide sequences in the sample. The chain links TRBV27 to TRBJ2-7; the match to TRBD1 covers 7 bases. This CDR3 has 16 residues. Germline assignment: CDR1 MNHEY and CDR2 SMNVEV (reference sequence). Here the CDR3 DNA reads TGTGCCAGCAGCGCCAGTTCCGGGACAGTAGACTACGAGCAGTACTTT. Protein: CASSASSGTVDYEQYF.

With respect to this clone: An end of the junction differs from the germline gene, which may be a read error. This chain links TRBV4-1 with TRBJ2-3; no reliable D call. CDR1 MGHRA and CDR2 YSYEKL come from the germline V gene. The CDR3 spans 13 residues. The CDR3 DNA sequence: TGCGCAAGCAGTGAGAGAGTCACAGATACGCAGTATTTT. This gives the protein CASSERVTDTQYF.

This clone has only a few counts. The genes are TRBV2 and TRBJ2-5; 10 nucleotides line up with TRBD1. Germline V CDR1 and CDR2: SNHLY, FYNNEI. With 8 bases clipped from V and 2 bases from J, the junction kept 11 bases outside the gene matches. CDR3 length: 16 amino acids. The CDR3 loop reads CASPRSGQGGQETQYF. Here the CDR3 DNA reads TGTGCCAGCCCACGTTCTGGACAGGGGGGTCAAGAGACCCAGTACTTC.

This clone was counted between two and nine times. This chain joins TRBV5-5 and TRBJ1-3; no clear D. The V gene lost 1 base and the J gene lost 0 bases, with 8 bases spanning the gap. Germline V gives CDR1 SGHKS, CDR2 YYEKEE (reference sequence). The CDR3 runs 15 residues. CDR3 residues: CASSLLGSSGNTIYF. CDR3 nucleotides: TGTGCCAGCAGCTTGCTTGGGAGCTCTGGAAACACCATATATTTT.